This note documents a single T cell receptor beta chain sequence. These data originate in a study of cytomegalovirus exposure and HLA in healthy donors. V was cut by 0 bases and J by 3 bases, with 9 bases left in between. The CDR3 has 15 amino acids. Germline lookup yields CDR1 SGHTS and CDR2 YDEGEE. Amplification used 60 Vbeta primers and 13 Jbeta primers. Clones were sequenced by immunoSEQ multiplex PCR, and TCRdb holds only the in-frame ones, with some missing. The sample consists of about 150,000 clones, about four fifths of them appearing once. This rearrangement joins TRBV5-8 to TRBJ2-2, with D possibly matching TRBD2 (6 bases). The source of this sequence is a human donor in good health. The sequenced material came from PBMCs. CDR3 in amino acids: CASSLAGGYTGELFF. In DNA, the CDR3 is TGTGCCAGCAGCTTGGCCGGGGGATACACCGGGGAGCTGTTTTTT.